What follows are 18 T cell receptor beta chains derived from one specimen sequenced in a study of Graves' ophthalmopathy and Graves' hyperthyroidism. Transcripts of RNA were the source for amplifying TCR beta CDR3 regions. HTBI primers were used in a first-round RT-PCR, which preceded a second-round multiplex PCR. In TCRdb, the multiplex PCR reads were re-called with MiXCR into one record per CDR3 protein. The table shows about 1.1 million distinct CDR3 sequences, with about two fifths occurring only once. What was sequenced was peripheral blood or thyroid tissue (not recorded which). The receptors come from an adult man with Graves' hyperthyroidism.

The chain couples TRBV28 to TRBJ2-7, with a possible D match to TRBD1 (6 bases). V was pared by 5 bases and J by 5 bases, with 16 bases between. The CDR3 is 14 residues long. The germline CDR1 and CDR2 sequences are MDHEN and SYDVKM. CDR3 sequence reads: CASSLRFRGNEQYF. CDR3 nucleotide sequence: TGTGCCAGCAGTCTCCGATTCAGGGGAAACGAGCAGTACTTC.

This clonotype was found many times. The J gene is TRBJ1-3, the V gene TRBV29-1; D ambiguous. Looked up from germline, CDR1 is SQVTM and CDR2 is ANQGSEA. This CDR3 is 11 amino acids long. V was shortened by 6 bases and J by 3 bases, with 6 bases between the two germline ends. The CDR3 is CSVPLGNTIYF. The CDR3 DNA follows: TGCAGCGTCCCCCTTGGAAACACCATATATTTT.

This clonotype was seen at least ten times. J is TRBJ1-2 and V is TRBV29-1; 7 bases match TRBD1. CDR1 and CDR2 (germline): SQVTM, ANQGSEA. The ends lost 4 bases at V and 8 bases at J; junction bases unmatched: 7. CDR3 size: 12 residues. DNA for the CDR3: TGCAGCGTTGCGTGGACAGGCGCCGGCTACACCTTC. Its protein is CSVAWTGAGYTF.

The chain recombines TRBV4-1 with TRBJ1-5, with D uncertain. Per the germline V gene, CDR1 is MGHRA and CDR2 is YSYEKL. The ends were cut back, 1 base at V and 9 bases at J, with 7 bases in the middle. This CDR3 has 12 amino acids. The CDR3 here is CASSQGLWPQHF. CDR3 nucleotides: TGCGCCAGCAGCCAAGGTTTGTGGCCCCAGCATTTT.

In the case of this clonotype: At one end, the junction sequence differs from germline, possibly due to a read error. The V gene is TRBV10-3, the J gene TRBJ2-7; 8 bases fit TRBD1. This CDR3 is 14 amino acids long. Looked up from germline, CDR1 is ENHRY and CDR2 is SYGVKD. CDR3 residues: CASSYGTGSYEQCF. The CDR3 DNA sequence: TGTGCCAGCAGTTATGGGACAGGATCCTACGAGCAGTGCTTC.

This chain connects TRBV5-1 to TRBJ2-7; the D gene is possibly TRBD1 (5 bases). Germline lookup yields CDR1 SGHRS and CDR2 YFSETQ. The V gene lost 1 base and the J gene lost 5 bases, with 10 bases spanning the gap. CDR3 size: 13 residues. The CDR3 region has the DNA TGCGCCAGCAGCTTGTCAGGGCTCAACGAGCAGTACTTC. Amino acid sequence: CASSLSGLNEQYF.

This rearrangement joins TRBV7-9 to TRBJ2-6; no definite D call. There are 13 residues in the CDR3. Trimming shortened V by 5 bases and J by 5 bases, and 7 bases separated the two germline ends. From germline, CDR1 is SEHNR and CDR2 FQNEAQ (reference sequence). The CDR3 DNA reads TGTGCCAGCAGCCCCAAGTGGGCCAACGTCCTGACTTTC. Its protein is CASSPKWANVLTF.

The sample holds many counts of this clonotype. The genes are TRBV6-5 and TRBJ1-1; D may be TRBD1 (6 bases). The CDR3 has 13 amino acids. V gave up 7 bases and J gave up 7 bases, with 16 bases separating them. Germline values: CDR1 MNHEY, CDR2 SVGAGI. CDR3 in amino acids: CASIPGEVVEAFF. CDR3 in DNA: TGTGCCAGCATCCCAGGGGAGGTCGTTGAAGCTTTCTTT.

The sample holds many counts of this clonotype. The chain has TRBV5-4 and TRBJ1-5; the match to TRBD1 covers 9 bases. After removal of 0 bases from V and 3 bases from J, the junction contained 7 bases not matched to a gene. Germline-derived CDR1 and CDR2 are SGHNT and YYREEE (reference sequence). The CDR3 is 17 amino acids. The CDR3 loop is CASSLGAGTGINQPQHF. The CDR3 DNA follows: TGTGCCAGCAGCTTGGGTGCCGGGACAGGGATCAATCAGCCCCAGCATTTT. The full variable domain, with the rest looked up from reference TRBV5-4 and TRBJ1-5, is ETGVTQSPTHLIKTRGQQVTLRCSSQSGHNTVSWYQQALGQGPQFIFQYYREEENGRGNFPPRFSGLQFPNYSSELNVNALELDDSALYLCASSLGAGTGINQPQHFGDGTRLSIL.

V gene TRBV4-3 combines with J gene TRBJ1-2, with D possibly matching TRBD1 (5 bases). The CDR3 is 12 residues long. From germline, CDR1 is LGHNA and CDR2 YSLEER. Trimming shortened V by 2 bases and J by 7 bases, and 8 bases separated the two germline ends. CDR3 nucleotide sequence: TGCGCCAGCAGCCAATGGGGGGTTGGCTACACCTTC. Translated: CASSQWGVGYTF.

Here the CDR3 DNA reads TGTGCCAGCAGGTCTGGGACAGGGACTTTTGGAAACACCATATATTTT. Protein product: CASRSGTGTFGNTIYF. The genes are TRBV7-8 and TRBJ1-3, with TRBD1 identical over 9 bases. The V gene's germline CDR1 is SGHVS and CDR2 FQNEAQ. With 6 bases clipped from V and 3 bases from J, the junction kept 9 bases outside the gene matches. The CDR3 covers 16 residues.

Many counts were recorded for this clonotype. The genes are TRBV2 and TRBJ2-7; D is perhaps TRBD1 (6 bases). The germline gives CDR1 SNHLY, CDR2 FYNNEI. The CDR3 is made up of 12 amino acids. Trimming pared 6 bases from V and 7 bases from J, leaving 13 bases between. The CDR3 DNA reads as TGTGCCAGCAGCCTTGGACAGAAGGAGCAGTACTTC. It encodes CASSLGQKEQYF.

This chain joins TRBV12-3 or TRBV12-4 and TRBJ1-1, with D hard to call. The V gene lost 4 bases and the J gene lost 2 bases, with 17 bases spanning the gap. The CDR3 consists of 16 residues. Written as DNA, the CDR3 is TGTGCCAGCAGTTCCCGACCCGTTACCGCTAACACTGAAGCTTTCTTT. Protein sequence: CASSSRPVTANTEAFF.

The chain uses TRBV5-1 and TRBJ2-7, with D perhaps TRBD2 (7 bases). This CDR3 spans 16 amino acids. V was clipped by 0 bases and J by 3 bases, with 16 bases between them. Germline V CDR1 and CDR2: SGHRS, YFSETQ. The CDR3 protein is CASSLEGDAGDYEQYF. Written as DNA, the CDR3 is TGCGCCAGCAGCTTGGAGGGGGATGCGGGGGACTACGAGCAGTACTTC.

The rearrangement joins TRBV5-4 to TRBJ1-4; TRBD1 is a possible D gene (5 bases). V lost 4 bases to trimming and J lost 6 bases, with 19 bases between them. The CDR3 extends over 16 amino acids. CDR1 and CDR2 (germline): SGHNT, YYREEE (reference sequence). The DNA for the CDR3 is TGTGCCAGCAGCCCGGGGACGCAGACAGTTCATGAAAAACTGTTTTTT. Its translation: CASSPGTQTVHEKLFF.

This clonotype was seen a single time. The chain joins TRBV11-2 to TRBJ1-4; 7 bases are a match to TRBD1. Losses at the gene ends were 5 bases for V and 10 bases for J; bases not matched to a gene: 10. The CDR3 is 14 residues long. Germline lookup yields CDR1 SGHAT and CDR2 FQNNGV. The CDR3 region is CASSHGTAEGKLFF. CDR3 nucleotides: TGTGCCAGCAGCCATGGGACAGCTGAGGGAAAACTGTTTTTT.

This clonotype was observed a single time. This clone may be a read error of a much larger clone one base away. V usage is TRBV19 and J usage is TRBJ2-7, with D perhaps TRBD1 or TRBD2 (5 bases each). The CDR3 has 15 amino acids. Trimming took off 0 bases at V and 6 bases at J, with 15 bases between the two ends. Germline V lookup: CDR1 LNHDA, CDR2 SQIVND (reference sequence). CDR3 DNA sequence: TGTGCCAGTAGTATAGACGGGACGCCCCGGGGCGAGCAGTACTTC. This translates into CASSIDGTPRGEQYF.

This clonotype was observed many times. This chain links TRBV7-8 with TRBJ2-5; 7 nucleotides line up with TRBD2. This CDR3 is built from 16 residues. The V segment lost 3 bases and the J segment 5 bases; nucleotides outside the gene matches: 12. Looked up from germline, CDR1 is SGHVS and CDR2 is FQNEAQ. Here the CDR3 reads CASSFGRDAGRETQYF. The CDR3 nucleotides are TGTGCCAGCAGCTTCGGCCGGGACGCCGGGAGGGAGACCCAGTACTTC.